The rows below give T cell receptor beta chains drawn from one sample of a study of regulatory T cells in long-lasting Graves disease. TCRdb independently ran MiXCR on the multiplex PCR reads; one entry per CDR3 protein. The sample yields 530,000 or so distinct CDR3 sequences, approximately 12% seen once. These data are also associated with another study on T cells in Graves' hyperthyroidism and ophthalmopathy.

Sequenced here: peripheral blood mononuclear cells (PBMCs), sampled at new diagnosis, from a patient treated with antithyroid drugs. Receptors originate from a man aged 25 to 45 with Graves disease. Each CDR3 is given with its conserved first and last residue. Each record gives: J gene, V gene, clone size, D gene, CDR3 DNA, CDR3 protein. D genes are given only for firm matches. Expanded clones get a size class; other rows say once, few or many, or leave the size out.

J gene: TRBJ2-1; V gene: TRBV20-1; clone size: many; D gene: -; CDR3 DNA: TGCAGTGCCACCGACTCGCATGAGCAGTTCTTC; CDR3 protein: CSATDSHEQFF
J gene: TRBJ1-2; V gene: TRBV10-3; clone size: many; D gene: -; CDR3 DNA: TGTGCCATCTCTGAAGTCGTAACAGGGACCTATGGCTACACCTTC; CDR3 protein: CAISEVVTGTYGYTF
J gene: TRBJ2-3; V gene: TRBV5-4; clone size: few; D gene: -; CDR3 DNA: TGTGCCAGCGGCCGCGGCGAGCCCCGACTCACAGATACGCAGTATTTT; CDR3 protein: CASGRGEPRLTDTQYF
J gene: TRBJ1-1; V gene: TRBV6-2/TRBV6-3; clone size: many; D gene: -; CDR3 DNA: TGTGCCAGCAGTTACTGGGATTCCGCCATGAACACTGAAGCTTTCTTT; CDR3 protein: CASSYWDSAMNTEAFF
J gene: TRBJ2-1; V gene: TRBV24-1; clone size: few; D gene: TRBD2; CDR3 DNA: TGTGCCACCAGTGATTTGGAACAAACTAGCGGGAGTACCAATGAGCAGTTCTTC; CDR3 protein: CATSDLEQTSGSTNEQFF
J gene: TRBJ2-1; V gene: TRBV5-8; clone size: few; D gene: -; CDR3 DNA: TGTGCCAGCAGCCCCGACTACTACAATGAGCAGTTCTTC; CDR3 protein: CASSPDYYNEQFF
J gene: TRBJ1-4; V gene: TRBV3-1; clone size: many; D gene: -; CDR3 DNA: TGTGCCAGCAGCCAGAGGGAGGACGGAAAACTGTTTTTT; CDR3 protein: CASSQREDGKLFF
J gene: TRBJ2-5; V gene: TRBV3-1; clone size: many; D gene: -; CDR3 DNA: TGTGCCAGCAGCCAAGAGAATCGAGAAGAGACCCAGTACTTC; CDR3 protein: CASSQENREETQYF
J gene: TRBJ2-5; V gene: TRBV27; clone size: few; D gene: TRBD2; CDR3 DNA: TGTGCCAGCAGTTTGGGTCTAGCGGGAGGGAATTGGGAGACCCAGTACTTC; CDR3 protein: CASSLGLAGGNWETQYF
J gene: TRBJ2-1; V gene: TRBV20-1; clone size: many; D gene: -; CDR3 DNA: TGCAGTGCTCGCCGGGACTGGGTAGGGGAGCAGTTCTTC; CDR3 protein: CSARRDWVGEQFF
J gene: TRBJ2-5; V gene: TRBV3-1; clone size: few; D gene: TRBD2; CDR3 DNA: TGTGCCAGCAGCCAAGATCTGACTAGCGGGTTATCGTGGTACCAAGAGACCCAGTACTTC; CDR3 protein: CASSQDLTSGLSWYQETQYF
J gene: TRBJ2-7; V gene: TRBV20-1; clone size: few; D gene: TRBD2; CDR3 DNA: TGCAGTGCTAGAGAGGGGGGACTAGCGGGAGGGAGGGAGCAGTACTTC; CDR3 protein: CSAREGGLAGGREQYF
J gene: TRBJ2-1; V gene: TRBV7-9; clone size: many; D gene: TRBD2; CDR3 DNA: TGTGCCAGCAGCTTACCTCAGGGAGGGAGGGTTAATGAGCAGTTCTTC; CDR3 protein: CASSLPQGGRVNEQFF
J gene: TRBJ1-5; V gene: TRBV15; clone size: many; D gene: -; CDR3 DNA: TGTGCCACCAGCAGGGCCAATCAGAAGGATCAGCCCCAGCATTTT; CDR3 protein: CATSRANQKDQPQHF
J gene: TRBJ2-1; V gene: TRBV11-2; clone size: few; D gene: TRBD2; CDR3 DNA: TGTGCCAGCAGCTTAGTGGGAGGGCCTCACAATGAGCAGTTCTTC; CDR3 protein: CASSLVGGPHNEQFF
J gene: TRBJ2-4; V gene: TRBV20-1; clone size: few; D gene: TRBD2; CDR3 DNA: TGCAGTGCTAGTAGAGCTAGCGGGAGACAAAACATTCAGTACTTC; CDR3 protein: CSASRASGRQNIQYF
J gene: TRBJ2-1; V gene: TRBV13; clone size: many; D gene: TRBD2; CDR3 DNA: TGTGCCAGCAGCTCTGGGACTAGGTACAATGAGCAGTTCTTC; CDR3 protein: CASSSGTRYNEQFF
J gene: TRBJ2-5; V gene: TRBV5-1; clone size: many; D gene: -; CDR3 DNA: TGTGCCAGCAGTTTGGGTCTAGCAGGGGAGACCCAGTACTTC; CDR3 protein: CASSLGLAGETQYF
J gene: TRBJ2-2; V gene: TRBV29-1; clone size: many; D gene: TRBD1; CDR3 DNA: TGCAGCGTTGACGGGGGACAGGCGAACACCGGGGAGCTGTTTTTT; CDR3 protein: CSVDGGQANTGELFF
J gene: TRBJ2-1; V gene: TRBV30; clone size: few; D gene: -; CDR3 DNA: TGTGCCTGGAGTGTACCCGCGGATGAGCAGTTCTTC; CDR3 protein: CAWSVPADEQFF
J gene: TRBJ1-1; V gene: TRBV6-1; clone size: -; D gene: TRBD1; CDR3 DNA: TGTGCCAGCAGTGAAATAGAGGGGGCCACTGAAGCTTTCTTT; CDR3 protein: CASSEIEGATEAFF
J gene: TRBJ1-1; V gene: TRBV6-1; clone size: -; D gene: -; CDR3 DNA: TGTGCCAGCACCAACCCCTGGAAGAACACTGAAGCTTTCTTT; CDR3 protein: CASTNPWKNTEAFF
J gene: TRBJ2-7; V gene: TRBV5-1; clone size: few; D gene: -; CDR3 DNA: TGCGCCAGCAGCTTGGGCTCGTCTTGGGGGATCTACTACGAGCAGTACTTC; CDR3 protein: CASSLGSSWGIYYEQYF
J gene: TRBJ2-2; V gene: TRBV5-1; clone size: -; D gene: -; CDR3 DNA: TGCGCCAGCAGCTTGGAAGCTTCCTACGGGGAGCTGTTTTTT; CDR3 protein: CASSLEASYGELFF
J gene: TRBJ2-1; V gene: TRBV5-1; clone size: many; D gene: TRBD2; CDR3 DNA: TGCGCCAGCAGCCTACTAGCGGGAGGGCCCTGGGGCGAACGGAATGAGCAGTTCTTC; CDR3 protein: CASSLLAGGPWGERNEQFF
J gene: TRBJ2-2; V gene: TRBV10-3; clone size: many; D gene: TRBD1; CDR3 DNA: TGTGCCATCAGTGACCTGCAGGGGGCACACACCGGGGAGCTGTTTTTT; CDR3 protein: CAISDLQGAHTGELFF
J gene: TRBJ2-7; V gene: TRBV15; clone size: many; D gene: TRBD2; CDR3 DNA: TGTGCCACCAGCTACGGACTAGCGGGAGGCGAGCAGTACTTC; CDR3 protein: CATSYGLAGGEQYF
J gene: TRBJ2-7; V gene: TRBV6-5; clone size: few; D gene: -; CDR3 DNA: TGTGCCAGCAGTTACTCGGTCCTGGCCTACGAGCAGTACTTC; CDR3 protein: CASSYSVLAYEQYF
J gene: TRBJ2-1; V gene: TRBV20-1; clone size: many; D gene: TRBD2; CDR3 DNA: TGCAGTGCTGAATTGACTAGCTCCAATGAGCAGTTCTTC; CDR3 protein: CSAELTSSNEQFF
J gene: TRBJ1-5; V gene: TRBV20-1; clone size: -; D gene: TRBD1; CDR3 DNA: TGCAGTGCTAGTGTAAGGGGGCCTAGCAATCAGCCCCAGCATTTT; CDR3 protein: CSASVRGPSNQPQHF
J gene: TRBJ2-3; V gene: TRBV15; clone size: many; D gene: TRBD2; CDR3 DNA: TGTGCCACCAGCAGAGAAGGGACTAGCAGTTCGCCCCTAGATACGCAGTATTTT; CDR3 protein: CATSREGTSSSPLDTQYF
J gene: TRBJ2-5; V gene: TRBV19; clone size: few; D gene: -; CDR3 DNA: TGTGCCAGTAGTATACCAGGCCTCCAAGAGACCCAGTACTTC; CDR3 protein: CASSIPGLQETQYF
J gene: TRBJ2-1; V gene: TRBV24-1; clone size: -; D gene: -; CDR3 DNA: TGTGCCACCAGTGACCCGATGGAGCAGTTCTTC; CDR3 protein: CATSDPMEQFF
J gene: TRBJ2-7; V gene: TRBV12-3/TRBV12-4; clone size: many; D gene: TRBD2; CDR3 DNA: TGTGCCAGCAGTTCCTACGCCGGACTAGCGGGGAGGAGGGGCGAGCAGTACTTC; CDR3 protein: CASSSYAGLAGRRGEQYF
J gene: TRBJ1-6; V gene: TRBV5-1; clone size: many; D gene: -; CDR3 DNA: TGTGCCAGCAGTCAGGGAACGGATTCACCCCTCCACTTT; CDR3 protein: CASSQGTDSPLHF
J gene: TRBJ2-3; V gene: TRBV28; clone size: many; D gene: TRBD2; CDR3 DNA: TGTGCCAGCAGTTTTGGACTAGCGGGAGGTCGTAGCACAGATACGCAGTATTTT; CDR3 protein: CASSFGLAGGRSTDTQYF
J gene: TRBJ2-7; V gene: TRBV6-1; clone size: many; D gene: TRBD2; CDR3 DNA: TGTGCCAGCAGCCAAGGGCTAGCGGGAGGAGAGCAGTACTTC; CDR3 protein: CASSQGLAGGEQYF
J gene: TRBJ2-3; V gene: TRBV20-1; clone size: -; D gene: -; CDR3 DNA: TGCAGTGCTAGAGATCTGTACCGAGACACAGATACGCAGTATTTT; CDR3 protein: CSARDLYRDTDTQYF
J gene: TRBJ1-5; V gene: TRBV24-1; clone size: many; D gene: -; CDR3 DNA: TGTGCCACCAGTGATCCGTATCAGCCCCAGCATTTT; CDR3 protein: CATSDPYQPQHF
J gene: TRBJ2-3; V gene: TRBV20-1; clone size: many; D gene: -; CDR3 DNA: TGCAGTGCCCTATCGGGAGCGGATTTCACAGATACGCAGTATTTT; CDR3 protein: CSALSGADFTDTQYF
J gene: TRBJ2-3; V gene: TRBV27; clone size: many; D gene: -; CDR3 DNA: TGTGCCAGCAGTACCCCTACCACAGATACGCAGTATTTT; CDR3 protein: CASSTPTTDTQYF
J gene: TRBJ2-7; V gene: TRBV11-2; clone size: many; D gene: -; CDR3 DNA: TGTGCCAGCAGCCTCGGTAGCGGCTTGGGGCAGTACTTC; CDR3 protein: CASSLGSGLGQYF
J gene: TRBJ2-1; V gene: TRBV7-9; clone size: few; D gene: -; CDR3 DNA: TGTGCCAGCAGCTTTTCTGGAGGGGAGGCCTACAATGAGCAGTTCTTC; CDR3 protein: CASSFSGGEAYNEQFF